This T cell receptor beta chain was obtained from a study of Tregs in tolerant kidney transplant recipients. Germline CDR1 reads SNHLY; CDR2 reads FYNNEI. V was cut by 3 bases and J by 0 bases, with 14 bases left in between. The CDR3 has 17 residues. Sequencing was performed with immunoSEQ multiplex PCR; in TCRdb, only in-frame clones are kept and a portion is missing. The repertoire holds roughly 250,000 clones, with roughly 84% as singletons. The chain recombines TRBV2 with TRBJ2-2; no clear D gene. This clonotype originated in a human donor in good health. The material sequenced was CD4+ T cells from blood. The CDR3 DNA reads TGTGCCAGCAGTGAGTCCGGTCGGCAGGCGAACACCGGGGAGCTGTTTTTT. Its protein is CASSESGRQANTGELFF. Variable domain in full (rest from reference TRBV2 and TRBJ2-2): EPEVTQTPSHQVTQMGQEVILRCVPISNHLYFYWYRQILGQKVEFLVSFYNNEISEKSEIFDDQFSVERPDGSNFTLKIRSTKLEDSAMYFCASSESGRQANTGELFFGEGSRLTVL.